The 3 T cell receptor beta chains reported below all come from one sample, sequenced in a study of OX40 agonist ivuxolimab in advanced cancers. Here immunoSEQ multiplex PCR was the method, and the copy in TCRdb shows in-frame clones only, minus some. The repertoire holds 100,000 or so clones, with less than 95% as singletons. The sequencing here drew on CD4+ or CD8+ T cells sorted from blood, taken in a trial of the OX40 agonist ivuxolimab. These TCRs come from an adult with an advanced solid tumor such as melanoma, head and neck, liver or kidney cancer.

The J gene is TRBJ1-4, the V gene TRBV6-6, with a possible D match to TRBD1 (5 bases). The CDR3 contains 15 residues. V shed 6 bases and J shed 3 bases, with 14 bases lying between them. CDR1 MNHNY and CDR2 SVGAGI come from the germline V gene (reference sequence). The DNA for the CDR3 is TGTGCCAGCAGCACCGCCGCAGGGTCTAATGAAAAACTGTTTTTT. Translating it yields CASSTAAGSNEKLFF.

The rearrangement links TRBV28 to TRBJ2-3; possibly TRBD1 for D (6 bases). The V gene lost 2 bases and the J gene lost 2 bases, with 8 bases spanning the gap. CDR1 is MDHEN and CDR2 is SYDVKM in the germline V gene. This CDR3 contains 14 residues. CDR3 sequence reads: CASSLTGNTDTQYF. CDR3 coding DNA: TGTGCCAGCAGTTTAACAGGGAACACAGATACGCAGTATTTT.

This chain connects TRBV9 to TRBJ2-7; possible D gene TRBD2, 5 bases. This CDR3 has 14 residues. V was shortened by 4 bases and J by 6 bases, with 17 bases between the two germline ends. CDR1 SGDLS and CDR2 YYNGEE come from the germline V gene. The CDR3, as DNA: TGTGCCAGCAGCCCCAGTGCGGGTGGTCGCGAGCAGTACTTC. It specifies CASSPSAGGREQYF. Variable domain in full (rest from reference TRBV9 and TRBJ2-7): DSGVTQTPKHLITATGQRVTLRCSPRSGDLSVYWYQQSLDQGLQFLIQYYNGEERAKGNILERFSAQQFPDLHSELNLSSLELGDSALYFCASSPSAGGREQYFGPGTRLTVT.